The 30 T cell receptor beta chains below all came from one sample that was sequenced in a study of T-cell reconstitution after alpha-beta-depleted transplantation in children. During its preparation, the TCRbeta library received unique molecular identifiers. TCRdb ran MiXCR on the PCR reads and lists one entry per CDR3 protein. The sample contains roughly 570,000 distinct CDR3 sequences, more than 20% of which appear only once. The source material was PBMCs, sampled before TCRalphabeta/CD19-depleted stem cell transplant. The source of these receptors is a boy younger than two with Wiskott-Aldrich syndrome, due to receive a stem cell transplant.

The gene calls are TRBV5-1 and TRBJ2-4, with D possibly TRBD2 on 6 matching bases. The CDR3 spans 15 residues. Germline-derived CDR1 and CDR2 are SGHRS and YFSETQ. V was shortened by 0 bases and J by 6 bases, with 13 bases between the two germline ends. DNA for the CDR3: TGCGCCAGCAGCTTGGCGACTAGTTCCTCAAACATTCAGTACTTC. The encoded protein is CASSLATSSSNIQYF.

This chain joins TRBV6-1 and TRBJ2-1; tentatively, D is TRBD1 (5 bases). Trimming removed 1 base from V and 2 bases from J, with 12 bases in between. Germline V CDR1 and CDR2: MNHNS, SASEGT. The CDR3 spans 16 residues. The CDR3 is CASSEEGWSTYNEQFF. The DNA of the CDR3 is TGTGCCAGCAGTGAAGAGGGGTGGAGCACCTACAATGAGCAGTTCTTC.

This clonotype has more than one count but fewer than ten. The chain links TRBV20-1 to TRBJ1-5; no reliable D call. Germline V gene sequence: CDR1 DFQATT, CDR2 SNEGSKA (reference sequence). Trimming shortened V by 6 bases and J by 1 base, and 10 bases separated the two germline ends. The CDR3 is 13 amino acids. In DNA, the CDR3 is TGCAGTGCAGATCTGGGGAGCAATCAGCCCCAGCATTTT. Translating it yields CSADLGSNQPQHF.

This clonotype was observed a few times. The V gene is TRBV20-1, the J gene TRBJ2-5, with 11 bases identical to TRBD2. The ends lost 6 bases at V and 2 bases at J; junction bases unmatched: 11. In germline, CDR1 is DFQATT, CDR2 SNEGSKA (reference sequence). This CDR3 has 16 residues. DNA for the CDR3: TGCAGTGCCCGACAAGGGGGACTAGCGGTACAAGAGACCCAGTACTTC. It specifies CSARQGGLAVQETQYF.

The rearrangement uses TRBV7-6 and TRBJ2-7, with 9 bases matching TRBD1. The V gene end was trimmed by 6 bases and the J gene end by 2 bases; junction bases not matched to a gene: 8. Germline CDR1 and CDR2: SGHVS and FNYEAQ. This CDR3 has 15 amino acids. CDR3 loop: CASRLAGTGTYEQYF. Written as DNA, the CDR3 is TGTGCCAGCAGGCTCGCCGGGACAGGGACCTACGAGCAGTACTTC.

The CDR3 DNA reads as TGTGCCAGCAGTTTCTTAGGGGCGAATGAGCAGTTCTTC. Its translation: CASSFLGANEQFF. This chain links TRBV27 with TRBJ2-1; D perhaps matches TRBD1 (5 bases). The CDR3 loop spans 13 amino acids. V lost 3 bases to trimming and J lost 7 bases, with 10 bases between them. Germline lookup yields CDR1 MNHEY and CDR2 SMNVEV (reference sequence).

The V gene is TRBV7-9, the J gene TRBJ2-3; 11 bases are a match to TRBD2. Per germline, CDR1 SEHNR and CDR2 FQNEAQ (reference sequence). Trimming removed 2 bases from V and 2 bases from J; junction bases left unmatched: 3. CDR3 length: 16 amino acids. The CDR3, as DNA: TGTGCCAGCAGCTTAAAGGGACTAGCGGTCACAGATACGCAGTATTTT. This codes for CASSLKGLAVTDTQYF.

The CDR3 here is CASWHGQGFDEQFF. CDR3 bases: TGTGCCAGTTGGCACGGACAGGGTTTCGATGAGCAGTTCTTC. The chain uses TRBV27 and TRBJ2-1, with 8 bases aligning to TRBD1. V lost 9 bases and J lost 8; bases outside the gene matches: 12. This CDR3 has 14 amino acids. Germline CDR1 reads MNHEY; CDR2 reads SMNVEV (reference sequence).

This clonotype occurred many times. This sequence joins TRBV5-1 and TRBJ2-5, with D uncertain. CDR1 is SGHRS and CDR2 is YFSETQ in the germline V gene. With 2 bases removed from V and 3 bases from J, the gap between germline ends came to 5 bases. CDR3 length: 12 amino acids. The CDR3 sequence is CASSFGKETQYF. As DNA, the CDR3 is TGCGCCAGCAGCTTTGGGAAAGAGACCCAGTACTTC.

V and J are TRBV5-1 and TRBJ1-1, with 8 nucleotides matching TRBD1. This CDR3 contains 15 residues. V gave up 0 bases and J gave up 5 bases; unmatched junction bases: 6. The germline gives CDR1 SGHRS, CDR2 YFSETQ. The DNA for the CDR3 is TGCGCCAGCAGCTTGGTGGTTTACAGGGGGACTGAAGCTTTCTTT. This sequence encodes CASSLVVYRGTEAFF.

The CDR3 here is CASSPLPDRGPTDTQYF. In nucleotides, the CDR3 is TGTGCCAGCTCACCACTTCCGGACAGGGGACCCACAGATACGCAGTATTTT. The V call is TRBV18, the J call TRBJ2-3, with 9 positions matching TRBD1. This CDR3 comprises 17 residues. The ends lost 1 base at V and 2 bases at J; junction bases unmatched: 7. CDR1 is KGHSH and CDR2 is LQKENI in the germline V gene. Combining the CDR3 with reference TRBV18 and TRBJ2-3 gives the whole variable domain NAGVMQNPRHLVRRRGQEARLRCSPMKGHSHVYWYRQLPEEGLKFMVYLQKENIIDESGMPKERFSAEFPKEGPSILRIQQVVRGDSAAYFCASSPLPDRGPTDTQYFGPGTRLTVL.

V gene TRBV20-1 combines with J gene TRBJ2-5; 7 nucleotides align to TRBD2. The CDR3 contains 15 residues. From germline, CDR1 is DFQATT and CDR2 SNEGSKA (reference sequence). Losses at the gene ends were 2 bases for V and 5 bases for J; bases not matched to a gene: 11. CDR3 sequence reads: CSARWGGRARETQYF. Written as DNA, the CDR3 is TGCAGTGCTAGATGGGGTGGGAGGGCCCGGGAGACCCAGTACTTC.

The rearrangement uses TRBV5-1 and TRBJ1-6; D may be TRBD1 (5 bases). The CDR3 has 14 residues. Germline CDR1 and CDR2: SGHRS and YFSETQ. The germline V and J ends were trimmed by 0 bases and 8 bases, with 9 bases remaining between them. The chain's CDR3 is CASSLGQSHSPLHF. As DNA, the CDR3 is TGCGCCAGCAGCTTGGGACAGTCGCATTCACCCCTCCACTTT.

The chain combines TRBV18 with TRBJ2-2, with D unclear. The CDR3 runs 15 residues. Germline V CDR1 and CDR2: KGHSH, LQKENI. Trimming took off 2 bases at V and 0 bases at J, with 7 bases between the two ends. The CDR3 loop is CASSPKAANTGELFF. CDR3 bases: TGTGCCAGCTCACCAAAGGCGGCGAACACCGGGGAGCTGTTTTTT.

The V call is TRBV20-1, the J call TRBJ2-3, with 9 bases fitting TRBD2. Per germline, CDR1 DFQATT and CDR2 SNEGSKA (reference sequence). The CDR3 is 19 residues long. V lost 0 bases, J lost 5 bases, and 18 bases stayed unmatched. In DNA, the CDR3 is TGCAGTGCTAGAGATTGGAAGGGGGCGGGAGGGAACGAGGGAGATACGCAGTATTTT. Translated, it gives CSARDWKGAGGNEGDTQYF.

This clonotype showed up just a few times. DNA of the CDR3: TGTGCCAGCAGCGTAGATGTAGGCTTCTCCTACGAGCAGTACTTC. Translating it yields CASSVDVGFSYEQYF. The chain has TRBV9 and TRBJ2-7; D is uncertain. The germline V gene has CDR1 SGDLS and CDR2 YYNGEE. The CDR3 length is 15 residues. Trimming took 0 bases from V and 0 from J, leaving 10 bases between them.

This clonotype was counted between two and nine times. CDR3 region: CAISDAGTTYEQYF. For the CDR3, the DNA is TGTGCCATCAGTGATGCCGGGACAACTTACGAGCAGTACTTC. The V gene is TRBV10-3, the J gene TRBJ2-7; D may be TRBD1 (6 bases). V shed 3 bases and J shed 4 bases, with 13 bases lying between them. Per the germline V gene, CDR1 is ENHRY and CDR2 is SYGVKD. The CDR3 has 14 amino acids.

This clonotype was observed a few times. CDR3 in amino acids: CASSLFMGTEAFF. Written as DNA, the CDR3 is TGTGCCAGCAGCTTATTTATGGGCACTGAAGCTTTCTTT. The V call is TRBV7-9, the J call TRBJ1-1; no firm D call. The V end lost 2 bases, the J end lost 4 bases, and 8 bases lay between the germline ends. In germline, CDR1 is SEHNR, CDR2 FQNEAQ (reference sequence). This CDR3 has 13 residues.

Only a few counts were recorded for this clonotype. The chain uses TRBV24-1 and TRBJ2-1; the D gene is possibly TRBD2 (6 bases). Between the trimmed V and J ends, which lost 2 bases and 0 bases, there was a span of 13 bases. CDR1 KGHDR and CDR2 SFDVKD come from the germline V gene. This CDR3 is 17 amino acids long. Here the CDR3 DNA reads TGTGCCACCAGTGATTCGGCTAGCGCTAGCTCCTACAATGAGCAGTTCTTC. It yields the protein CATSDSASASSYNEQFF.

The rearrangement uses TRBV7-3 and TRBJ2-1, with 7 bases aligning to TRBD2. The CDR3 sequence is 13 residues long. Germline lookup yields CDR1 SGHTA and CDR2 FQGTGA. Unmatched junction bases numbered 4, after V lost 6 bases and J lost 5 bases. The CDR3 bases are TGTGCCAGCAGTCCAGGACTAGACAATGAGCAGTTCTTC. Translating it yields CASSPGLDNEQFF.

V and J are TRBV12-3 or TRBV12-4 and TRBJ1-3; D not resolved. This CDR3 has 13 residues. The V end was cut by 6 bases, the J end by 3 bases, with 9 bases between. The CDR3 DNA reads as TGTGCCAGCAGCTCCCGCCTTGGAAACACCATATATTTT. This encodes CASSSRLGNTIYF.

This clonotype was picked up a small number of times. The chain joins TRBV13 to TRBJ2-2; D unclear. The CDR3 is 13 residues long. Trimming shortened V by 1 base and J by 6 bases, and 6 bases separated the two germline ends. The germline gives CDR1 PRHDT, CDR2 FYEKMQ (reference sequence). CDR3 sequence reads: CASSLESAGELFF. The CDR3 DNA is TGTGCCAGCAGCTTAGAGAGCGCCGGGGAGCTGTTTTTT.

V is TRBV9 and J is TRBJ2-1; TRBD2 matches at 13 bases. V shed 0 bases, J shed 8 bases, and the junction held 8 bases outside the gene matches. CDR1 is SGDLS and CDR2 is YYNGEE in the germline V gene. The length of the CDR3 is 17 residues. The CDR3 spells CASSVAQTTSGRDEQFF. The CDR3 DNA follows: TGTGCCAGCAGCGTAGCCCAAACTACTAGCGGGAGGGATGAGCAGTTCTTC.

The rearrangement uses TRBV30 and TRBJ2-5; no clear D gene. The CDR3 runs to 13 residues. Trimming took off 0 bases at V and 2 bases at J, with 7 bases between the two ends. Germline V gene data show CDR1 as GTSNPN and CDR2 as SVGIG (reference sequence). CDR3 nucleotide sequence: TGTGCCTGGAGTGTAACGCGTCAAGAGACCCAGTACTTC. This codes for CAWSVTRQETQYF.

This clonotype came up a few times. The chain uses TRBV29-1 and TRBJ1-4, with 9 nucleotides matching TRBD1. CDR3 length equals 14 residues. Trimming took 0 bases from V and 8 from J; bases not matched to a gene: 4. Germline CDR1 is SQVTM and CDR2 is ANQGSEA. In nucleotides, the CDR3 is TGCAGCGTTGAAGATCCGGGGACAGGGGAAAAACTGTTTTTT. Translation: CSVEDPGTGEKLFF.

The chain recombines TRBV15 with TRBJ2-1; 8 bases agree with TRBD2. This CDR3 has 16 residues. Trimming at V came to 4 bases and at J to 5 bases, leaving 10 bases not matched to a gene. Per germline, CDR1 LNHNV and CDR2 YYDKDF (reference sequence). This CDR3 is CATSTPGLAADNEQFF. CDR3 coding DNA: TGTGCCACCAGCACCCCCGGACTAGCTGCAGACAATGAGCAGTTCTTC.

This clonotype has more than one count but fewer than ten. This chain connects TRBV7-9 to TRBJ2-3; 10 bases fit TRBD2. Per germline, CDR1 SEHNR and CDR2 FQNEAQ (reference sequence). CDR3 length equals 17 residues. J was trimmed by 2 bases and V by 3 bases; bases with no gene match: 8. The CDR3: CASSFLSSGGFTDTQYF. The CDR3 DNA reads TGTGCCAGCAGCTTTTTATCTAGCGGGGGATTCACAGATACGCAGTATTTT. The full variable domain, rest sourced from reference TRBV7-9 and TRBJ2-3, is DTGVSQNPRHKITKRGQNVTFRCDPISEHNRLYWYRQTLGQGPEFLTYFQNEAQLEKSRLLSDRFSAERPKGSFSTLEIQRTEQGDSAMYLCASSFLSSGGFTDTQYFGPGTRLTVL.

This clonotype was counted only a few times. V and J are TRBV7-2 and TRBJ2-1; a possible D gene is TRBD2 (5 bases). CDR1 and CDR2 (germline): SGHTA, FQGNSA. V lost 1 base to trimming and J lost 0 bases, with 7 bases between them. The CDR3 contains 15 residues. CDR3: CASSLVAYSYNEQFF. DNA for the CDR3: TGTGCCAGCAGCTTAGTAGCGTACTCCTACAATGAGCAGTTCTTC.

J is TRBJ2-5 and V is TRBV20-1; TRBD2 matches at 8 bases. The CDR3 runs to 18 residues. Trimming removed 4 bases from V and 0 bases from J; junction bases left unmatched: 16. Germline CDR1 DFQATT, CDR2 SNEGSKA (reference sequence). CDR3 sequence: CSATRPQTSGIYQETQYF. CDR3 coding DNA: TGCAGTGCTACCAGACCCCAAACTAGCGGAATCTACCAAGAGACCCAGTACTTC.

The chain combines TRBV12-3 or TRBV12-4 with TRBJ2-6; possible D gene TRBD1, 6 bases. Trimming cost V 7 bases and J 0 bases, with 16 bases left between them. The CDR3 is 17 residues long. The CDR3 loop reads CASITRDKFSGANVLTF. CDR3 bases: TGTGCCAGCATTACCCGGGACAAATTCTCTGGGGCCAACGTCCTGACTTTC.